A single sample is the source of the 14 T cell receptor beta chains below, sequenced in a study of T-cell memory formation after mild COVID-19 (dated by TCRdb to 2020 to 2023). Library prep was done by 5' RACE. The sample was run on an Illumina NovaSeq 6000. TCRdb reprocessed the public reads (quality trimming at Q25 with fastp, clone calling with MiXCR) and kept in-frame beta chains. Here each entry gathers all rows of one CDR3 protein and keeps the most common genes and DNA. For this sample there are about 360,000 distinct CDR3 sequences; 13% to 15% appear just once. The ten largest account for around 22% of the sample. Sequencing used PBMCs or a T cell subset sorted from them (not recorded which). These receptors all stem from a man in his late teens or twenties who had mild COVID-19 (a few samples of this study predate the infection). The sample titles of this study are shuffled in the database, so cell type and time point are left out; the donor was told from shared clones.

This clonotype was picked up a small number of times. In DNA form, the CDR3 reads TGCAGCGTTGAAGGAGGGACTGAAGCTTTCTTT. Amino acids: CSVEGGTEAFF. This chain uses TRBV29-1 with TRBJ1-1; no clear D. CDR3 length: 11 amino acids. Per germline, CDR1 SQVTM and CDR2 ANQGSEA. V lost 1 base and J lost 5, with 5 bases in between.

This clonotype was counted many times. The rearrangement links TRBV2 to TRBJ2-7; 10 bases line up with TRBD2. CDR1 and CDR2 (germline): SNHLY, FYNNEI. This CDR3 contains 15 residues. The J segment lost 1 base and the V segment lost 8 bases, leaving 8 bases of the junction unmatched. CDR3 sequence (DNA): TGTGCCAGCGAAAGCCTAGCGGGAGTATCCTACGAGCAGTACTTC. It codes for CASESLAGVSYEQYF.

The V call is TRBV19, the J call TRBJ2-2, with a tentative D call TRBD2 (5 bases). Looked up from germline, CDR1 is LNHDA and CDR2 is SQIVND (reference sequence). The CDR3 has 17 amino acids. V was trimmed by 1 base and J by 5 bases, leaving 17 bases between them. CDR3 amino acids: CASSIVGTWRATGELFF. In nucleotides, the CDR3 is TGTGCCAGTAGTATAGTGGGTACATGGCGGGCGACCGGGGAGCTGTTTTTT.

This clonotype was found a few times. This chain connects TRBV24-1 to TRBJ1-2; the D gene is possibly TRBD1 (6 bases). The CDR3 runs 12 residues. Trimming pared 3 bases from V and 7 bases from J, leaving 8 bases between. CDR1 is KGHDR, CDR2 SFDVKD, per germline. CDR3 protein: CATSDPGVGYTF. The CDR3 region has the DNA TGTGCCACCAGTGATCCAGGGGTTGGCTACACCTTC.

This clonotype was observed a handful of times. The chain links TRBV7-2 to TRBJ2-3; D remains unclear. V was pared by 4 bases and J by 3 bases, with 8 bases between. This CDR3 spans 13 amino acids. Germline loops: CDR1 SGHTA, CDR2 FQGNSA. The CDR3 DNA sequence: TGTGCCAGCAGCTGGATGACTACAGATACGCAGTATTTT. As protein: CASSWMTTDTQYF. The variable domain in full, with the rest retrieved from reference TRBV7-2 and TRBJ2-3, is GAGVSQSPSNKVTEKGKDVELRCDPISGHTALYWYRQSLGQGLEFLIYFQGNSAPDKSGLPSDRFSAERTGGSVSTLTIQRTQQEDSAVYLCASSWMTTDTQYFGPGTRLTVL.

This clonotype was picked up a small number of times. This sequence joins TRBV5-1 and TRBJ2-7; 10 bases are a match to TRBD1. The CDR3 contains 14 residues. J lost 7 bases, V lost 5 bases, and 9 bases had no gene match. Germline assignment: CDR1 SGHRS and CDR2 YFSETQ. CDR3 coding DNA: TGCGCCAGCAGGTGGACAGGGGGTAGAGGGGAGCAGTACTTC. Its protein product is CASRWTGGRGEQYF.

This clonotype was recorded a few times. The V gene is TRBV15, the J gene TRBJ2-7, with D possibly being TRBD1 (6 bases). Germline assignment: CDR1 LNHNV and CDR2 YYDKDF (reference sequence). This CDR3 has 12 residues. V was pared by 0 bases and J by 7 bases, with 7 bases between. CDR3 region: CATSRDTGEQYV. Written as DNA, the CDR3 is TGTGCCACCAGCAGAGACACAGGGGAGCAGTACGTC.

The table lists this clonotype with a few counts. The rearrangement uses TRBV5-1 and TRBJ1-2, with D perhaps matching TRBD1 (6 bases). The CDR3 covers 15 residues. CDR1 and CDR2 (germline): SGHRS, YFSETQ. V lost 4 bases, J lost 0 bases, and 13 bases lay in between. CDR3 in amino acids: CASSRNRESNYGYTF. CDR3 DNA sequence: TGCGCCAGCAGCAGAAACAGGGAATCTAACTATGGCTACACCTTC.

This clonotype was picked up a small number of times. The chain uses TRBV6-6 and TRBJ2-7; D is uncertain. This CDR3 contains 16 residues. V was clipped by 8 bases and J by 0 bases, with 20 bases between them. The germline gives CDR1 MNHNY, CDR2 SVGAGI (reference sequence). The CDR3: CASRARIEPLSYEQYF. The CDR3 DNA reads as TGTGCCAGCCGGGCAAGGATTGAACCCCTCTCCTACGAGCAGTACTTC.

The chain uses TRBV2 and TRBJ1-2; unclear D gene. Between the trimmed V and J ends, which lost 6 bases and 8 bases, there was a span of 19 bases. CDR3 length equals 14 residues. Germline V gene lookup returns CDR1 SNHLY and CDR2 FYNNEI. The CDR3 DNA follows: TGTGCCAGCAGGACCGAGGGTCTTAGAGTAGGCTACACCTTC. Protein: CASRTEGLRVGYTF.

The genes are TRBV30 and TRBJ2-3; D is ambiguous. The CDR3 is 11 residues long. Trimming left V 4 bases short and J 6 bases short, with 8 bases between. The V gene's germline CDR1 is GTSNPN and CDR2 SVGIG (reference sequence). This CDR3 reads CAWNLGDTQYF. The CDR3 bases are TGTGCCTGGAACCTGGGGGATACGCAGTATTTT. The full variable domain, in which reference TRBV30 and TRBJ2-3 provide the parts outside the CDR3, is SQTIHQWPATLVQPVGSPLSLECTVEGTSNPNLYWYRQAAGRGLQLLFYSVGIGQISSEVPQNLSASRPQDRQFILSSKKLLLSDSGFYLCAWNLGDTQYFGPGTRLTVL.

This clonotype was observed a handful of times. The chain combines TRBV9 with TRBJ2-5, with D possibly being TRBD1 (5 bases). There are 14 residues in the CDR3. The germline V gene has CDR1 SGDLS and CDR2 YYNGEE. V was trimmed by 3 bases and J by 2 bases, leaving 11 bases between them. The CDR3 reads CASSGRQMQETQYF. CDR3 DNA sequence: TGTGCCAGCAGCGGCCGACAGATGCAAGAGACCCAGTACTTC.

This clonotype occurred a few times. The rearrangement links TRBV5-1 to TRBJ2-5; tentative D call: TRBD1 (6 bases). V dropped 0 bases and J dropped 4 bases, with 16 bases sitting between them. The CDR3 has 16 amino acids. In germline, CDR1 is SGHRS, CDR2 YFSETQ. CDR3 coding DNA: TGCGCCAGCAGCTTGGGGGCACGACAGGCCGTAGAGACCCAGTACTTC. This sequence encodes CASSLGARQAVETQYF. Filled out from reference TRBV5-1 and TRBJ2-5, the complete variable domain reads KAGVTQTPRYLIKTRGQQVTLSCSPISGHRSVSWYQQTPGQGLQFLFEYFSETQRNKGNFPGRFSGRQFSNSRSEMNVSTLELGDSALYLCASSLGARQAVETQYFGPGTRLLVL.

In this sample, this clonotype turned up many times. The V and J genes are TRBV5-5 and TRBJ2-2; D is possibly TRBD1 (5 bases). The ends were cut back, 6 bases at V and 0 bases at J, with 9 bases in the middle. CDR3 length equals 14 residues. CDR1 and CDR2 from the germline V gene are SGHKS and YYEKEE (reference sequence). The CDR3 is CASMQGANTGELFF. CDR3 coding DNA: TGTGCCAGCATGCAGGGCGCGAACACCGGGGAGCTGTTTTTT.